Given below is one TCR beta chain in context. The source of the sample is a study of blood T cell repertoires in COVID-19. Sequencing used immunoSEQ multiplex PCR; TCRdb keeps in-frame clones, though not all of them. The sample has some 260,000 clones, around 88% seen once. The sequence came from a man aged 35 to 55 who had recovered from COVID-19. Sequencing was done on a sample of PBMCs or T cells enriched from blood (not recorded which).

The CDR3 coding sequence is TGCGCCAGCAGCCGAGTCACAGGGGGCTTGACGAACACTGAAGCTTTCTTT. Amino acid sequence: CASSRVTGGLTNTEAFF. This rearrangement joins TRBV4-3 to TRBJ1-1, with TRBD1 matching over 9 bases. There are 17 residues in the CDR3. V shed 4 bases, J shed 1 base, and the junction held 10 bases outside the gene matches. CDR1 LGHNA and CDR2 YSLEER come from the germline V gene.